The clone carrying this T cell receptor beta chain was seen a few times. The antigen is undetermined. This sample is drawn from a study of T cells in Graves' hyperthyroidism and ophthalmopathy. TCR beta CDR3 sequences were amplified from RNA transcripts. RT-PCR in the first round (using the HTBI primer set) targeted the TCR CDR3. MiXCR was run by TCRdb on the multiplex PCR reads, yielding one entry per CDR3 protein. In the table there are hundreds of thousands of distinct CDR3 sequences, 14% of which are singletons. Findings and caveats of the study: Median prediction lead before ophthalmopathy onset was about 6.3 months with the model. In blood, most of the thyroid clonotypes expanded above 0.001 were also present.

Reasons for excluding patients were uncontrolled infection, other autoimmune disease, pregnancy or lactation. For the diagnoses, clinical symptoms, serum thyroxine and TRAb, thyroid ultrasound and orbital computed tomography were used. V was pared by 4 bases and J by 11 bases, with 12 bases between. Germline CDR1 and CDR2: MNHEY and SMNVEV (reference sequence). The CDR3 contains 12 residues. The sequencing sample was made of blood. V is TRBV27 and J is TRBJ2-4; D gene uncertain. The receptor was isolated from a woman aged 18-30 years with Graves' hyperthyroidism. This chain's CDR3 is CASSSQSSVQYF. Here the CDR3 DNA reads TGTGCCAGCAGTTCTCAGTCAAGCGTTCAGTACTTC.